This T cell receptor beta chain was profiled in a study of blood T cell repertoires in COVID-19. Whole-study context: COVID-19 samples from acute and convalescent phases originated in the United States, Italy and Spain. PBMCs, B-cell-depleted T cells, or T cells were the source of the cDNA or gDNA that made up the material.

Authors' processing steps: How many nucleated cells were present was estimated from reference gene primer amplification. Generated by immunoSEQ multiplex PCR, the TCRdb table keeps only in-frame clones and is missing some. V and J calls and clone size are copied from that table; D and trimming were computed from the DNA. The sample consists of 200,000 to 250,000 clones, less than 90% of them appearing once. This clone was seen a single time. The TCR originated in a woman older than 75 with active or convalescent COVID-19. Sequences were obtained from peripheral blood.

DNA of the CDR3: TGTGCCATCAGTGAGTCGAGTACAGGTTTCGGAACCGGGGAGCTGTTTTTT. Residues: CAISESSTGFGTGELFF. The genes are TRBV10-3 and TRBJ2-2; perhaps TRBD1 as D (5 bases). Trimming shortened V by 0 bases and J by 5 bases, and 16 bases separated the two germline ends. The CDR3 has 17 amino acids. Looked up from germline, CDR1 is ENHRY and CDR2 is SYGVKD.